This record looks at one TCR beta chain sequence and its context. No antigen is known for it. The sample comes from a study of blood T cells in healthy people across ages. The wider study: About one barcoded beta molecule per two T cells was the capture yield of template switching. Study-level points and caveats: Observed TCR beta diversity per million T cells went down as age went up. This fall followed a roughly linear course with age. Any changes in expanded clonotypes were possibly confounded, as donor CMV status remained unknown.

Combining a sample-barcoded 5' primer with a J-beta primer mix, a second PCR ran for 7 to 11 cycles. TCRdb analysed the 5' RACE reads with MiXCR anew, one entry per CDR3 protein. The data hold some 750,000 distinct CDR3 sequences, with about a fifth observed a single time. Every donor provided around 9.3 milliliters of peripheral blood. This CDR3 has 15 residues. Trimming pared 6 bases from V and 9 bases from J, leaving 18 bases between. The sample was blood. This chain uses TRBV12-3 or TRBV12-4 with TRBJ1-6; a possible D gene is TRBD1 (5 bases). The TCR was taken from a man in his sixties or seventies in good health. For the CDR3, the DNA is TGTGCCAGCAGCTTCAGTGGGACCGGGGGTTCACCCCTCCACTTT. Translated: CASSFSGTGGSPLHF.